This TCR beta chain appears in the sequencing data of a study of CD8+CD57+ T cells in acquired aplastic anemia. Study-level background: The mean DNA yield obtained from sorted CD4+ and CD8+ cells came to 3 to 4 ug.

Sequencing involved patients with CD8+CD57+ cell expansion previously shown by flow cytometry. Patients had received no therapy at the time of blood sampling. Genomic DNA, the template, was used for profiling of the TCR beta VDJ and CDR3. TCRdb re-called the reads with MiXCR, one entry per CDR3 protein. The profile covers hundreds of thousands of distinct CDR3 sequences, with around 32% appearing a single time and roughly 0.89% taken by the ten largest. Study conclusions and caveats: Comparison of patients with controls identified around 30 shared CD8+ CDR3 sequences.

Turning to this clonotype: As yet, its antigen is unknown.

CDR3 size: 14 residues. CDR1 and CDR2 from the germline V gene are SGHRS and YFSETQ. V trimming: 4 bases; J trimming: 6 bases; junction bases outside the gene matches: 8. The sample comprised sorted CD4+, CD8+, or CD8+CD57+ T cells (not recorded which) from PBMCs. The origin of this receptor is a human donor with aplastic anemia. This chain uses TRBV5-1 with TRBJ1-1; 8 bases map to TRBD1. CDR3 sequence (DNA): TGCGCCAGCAGCGTGCAGGGGGCTGTGGCTGAAGCTTTCTTT. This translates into CASSVQGAVAEAFF.